This T cell receptor (beta chain) was retrieved from a study of T cell clonality in common variable immunodeficiency. General observations from the study: Reportedly, TCR beta sequences from common variable immunodeficiency showed fewer deletions and N-nucleotide insertions.

Generated by immunoSEQ multiplex PCR, the TCRdb table keeps only in-frame clones and is missing some. The specimen has fewer than 50,000 clones, none found just once. CDR1 SGDLS and CDR2 YYNGEE come from the germline V gene. The CDR3 spans 16 residues. V lost 4 bases, J lost 4 bases, and 7 bases stayed unmatched. This clone was seen at least ten times. Its target is unknown. Read sequence stops 3 residues before the CDR3 end, and the germline J gene provides the missing end. The chain has TRBV9 and TRBJ2-6, with 8 positions matching TRBD1. Sample: peripheral blood mononuclear cells. This sequence originates from a person aged 18-70 years in good health. CDR3 sequence: CASSPRQGMGANVLTF. CDR3 bases read: TGTGCCAGCAGCCCCCGACAGGGGATGGGGGCCAACGTC.